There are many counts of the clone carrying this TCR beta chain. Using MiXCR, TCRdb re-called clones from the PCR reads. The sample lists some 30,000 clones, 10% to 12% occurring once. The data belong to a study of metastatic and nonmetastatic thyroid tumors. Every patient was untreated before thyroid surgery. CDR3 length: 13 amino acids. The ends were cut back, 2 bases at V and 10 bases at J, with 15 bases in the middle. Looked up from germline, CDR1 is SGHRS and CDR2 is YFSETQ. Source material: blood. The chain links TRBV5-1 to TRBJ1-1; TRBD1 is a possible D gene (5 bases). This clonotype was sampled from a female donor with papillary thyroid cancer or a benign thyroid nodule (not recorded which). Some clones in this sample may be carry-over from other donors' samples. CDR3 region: CASSFQDNGAAFF. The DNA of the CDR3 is TGCGCCAGCAGCTTCCAGGACAACGGAGCAGCTTTCTTT.